The clone carrying this T cell receptor (beta chain) showed up just a few times. The data belong to a study of human T cells and chemical hapten exposure. TCRdb itself ran the RACE reads through MiXCR, one entry per CDR3 protein. Among about 48,000 distinct CDR3 sequences listed, roughly 10% were seen once. Time point: patch test 3, about 24 weeks after DPC sensitization. The treatment was: therapeutic diphenylcyclopropenone sensitization with weekly scalp DPC. The TCR was taken from a middle-aged woman with alopecia areata. Some clones in this sample may be carry-over from other donors' samples. The material was whole blood, obtained in connection with sensitization to the hapten diphenylcyclopropenone (DPC).

This chain's CDR3 is CASSPRGGGSGSYEQYF. The CDR3 DNA reads TGTGCCAGCAGCCCCCGGGGTGGGGGGTCTGGCTCCTACGAGCAGTACTTC. V usage is TRBV7-6 and J usage is TRBJ2-7, with D possibly matching TRBD2 (6 bases). Trimming pared 5 bases from V and 0 bases from J, leaving 20 bases between. This CDR3 spans 17 amino acids. CDR1 is SGHVS and CDR2 is FNYEAQ in the germline V gene.